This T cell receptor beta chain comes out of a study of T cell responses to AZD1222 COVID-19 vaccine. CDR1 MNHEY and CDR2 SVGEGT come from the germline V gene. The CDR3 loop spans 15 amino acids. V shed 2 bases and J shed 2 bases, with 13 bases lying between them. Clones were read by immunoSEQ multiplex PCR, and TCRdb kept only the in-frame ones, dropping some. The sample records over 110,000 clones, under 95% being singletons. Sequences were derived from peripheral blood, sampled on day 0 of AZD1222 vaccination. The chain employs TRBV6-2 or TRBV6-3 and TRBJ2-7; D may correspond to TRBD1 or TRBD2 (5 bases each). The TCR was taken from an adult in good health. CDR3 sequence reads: CASSYGGSGTYEQYF. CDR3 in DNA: TGTGCCAGCAGTTACGGAGGATCAGGGACCTACGAGCAGTACTTC.